The present TCR beta chain was sequenced within a study of Ad26.COV2.S vaccination and SARS-CoV-2 variants. At the level of the study: The trial was COV1001 and the donor's arm was Ad26.COV2.S. General study points: Breadth, reportedly substantial, characterized the spike-specific CD8+ and CD4+ T cell responses after vaccination.

Worth noting for this clone: Its antigen is not identified.

Documented treatment: roughly 20 received Ad26.COV2.S at low or high dose, single or two shots; roughly five received placebo; per-sample allocation not given. Sampling was performed 63 days after the first vaccine or placebo injection. Boston supplied an adult donor aged 18-55 years. Clones were sequenced by immunoSEQ multiplex PCR, and TCRdb holds only the in-frame ones, with some missing. The data hold about 350,000 clones, with roughly 89% observed a single time. Sequencing was performed on peripheral blood, taken in a trial of Ad26.COV2.S vaccine versus placebo. This TCR came from a person between 18 and 59 years old who received the Ad26.COV2.S COVID-19 vaccine or a placebo.

The CDR3 DNA follows: TGTGCCAGCAGTTTTCCCCGGGGTACCGGCACAGATACGCAGTATTTT. Translation: CASSFPRGTGTDTQYF. V and J are TRBV28 and TRBJ2-3; D may be TRBD2 (5 bases). The V gene's germline CDR1 is MDHEN and CDR2 SYDVKM. Trimming pared 3 bases from V and 1 base from J, leaving 14 bases between. The length of the CDR3 is 16 residues.